The count of the clone carrying this T cell receptor (beta chain) is one. In the original workflow: Using reference gene primer amplification, nucleated cell counts were estimated. Here immunoSEQ multiplex PCR was the method, and the copy in TCRdb shows in-frame clones only, minus some. Clone size and the V and J calls come from that table; the DNA yielded D and trimming. The repertoire holds roughly 58,000 clones, roughly 83% seen once, with about a sixth in the top ten. These data are taken from a study of blood T cell repertoires in COVID-19. Whole-study context: COVID-19 samples collected from the United States, Italy and Spain covered acute and convalescent phases. T cells, B-cell-depleted T cells, or PBMCs provided the cDNA or gDNA that served as material.

The TCR originated in a man aged 70-80 years with active COVID-19. The sample taken for sequencing was peripheral blood.

CDR3 DNA: TGTGCCAGCAGCTTAGGGACTAGCCCCGCCGGGGAGCTGTTTTTT. It yields the protein CASSLGTSPAGELFF. The rearrangement joins TRBV5-4 to TRBJ2-2, with 9 bases identical to TRBD2. Per the germline V gene, CDR1 is SGHNT and CDR2 is YYREEE (reference sequence). The V gene end was trimmed by 2 bases and the J gene end by 6 bases; junction bases not matched to a gene: 5. The CDR3 is made up of 15 amino acids. The full variable domain, completed using reference TRBV5-4 and TRBJ2-2, is ETGVTQSPTHLIKTRGQQVTLRCSSQSGHNTVSWYQQALGQGPQFIFQYYREEENGRGNFPPRFSGLQFPNYSSELNVNALELDDSALYLCASSLGTSPAGELFFGEGSRLTVL.